In its sample, the clone carrying this T cell receptor beta chain was seen many times. Individual cDNA molecules were tagged with unique molecular identifiers. TCRdb reprocessed the 5' RACE reads via MiXCR and lists one record per CDR3 protein. The repertoire holds under 95,000 distinct CDR3 sequences, roughly 12% seen once, with 4% to 5.5% in the top ten. The data stem from a study of early T cells in non-severe SARS-CoV-2 infection. Whole-study context: Chains stayed unpaired after sequencing of bulk RNA from unsorted whole blood.

Germline lookup yields CDR1 SGDLS and CDR2 YYNGEE. The V end lost 5 bases, the J end lost 4 bases, and 13 bases lay between the germline ends. This CDR3 has 14 amino acids. The chain couples TRBV9 to TRBJ1-3; D remains unclear. The sample was whole blood. This sequence was found in an adult who was a healthcare worker with PCR-confirmed SARS-CoV-2 infection or an uninfected control (not recorded which). The CDR3 loop reads CASSPRGPGNTIYF. As DNA, the CDR3 is TGTGCCAGCAGTCCCCGGGGTCCGGGAAACACCATATATTTT. The full variable domain, with the rest looked up from reference TRBV9 and TRBJ1-3, is DSGVTQTPKHLITATGQRVTLRCSPRSGDLSVYWYQQSLDQGLQFLIQYYNGEERAKGNILERFSAQQFPDLHSELNLSSLELGDSALYFCASSPRGPGNTIYFGEGSWLTVV.